This note documents a single TCR beta chain sequence. Its antigen is unidentified. J was trimmed by 0 bases and V by 5 bases; bases with no gene match: 5. The germline gives CDR1 ENHRY, CDR2 SYGVKD. The length of the CDR3 is 17 residues. The primer mix had 60 Vbeta and 13 Jbeta primers. As processed by the authors: Later analysis identified tens of millions of unique TCR beta chains, approximately 11 million shared. Using immunoSEQ multiplex PCR, the repertoire was profiled, and TCRdb retains in-frame clones only, with some absent. The V and J calls and clone size were taken over from that table, and D and trimming were inferred from the DNA. The repertoire holds 150,000 to 200,000 clones, with nearly 80% as singletons. The data originate from a study of cytomegalovirus exposure and HLA in healthy donors. Background on the study: Unique TCRs numbering approximately 80 million, obtained from HLA-typed donors, made up an early data release. Whole-study results and caveats: Within an earlier analysis, most TCR beta V segments proved productive either about 87% or about 30% of the time. In a later analysis, common viral pathogens appeared linked to several of the most significant clusters.

The receptor's source is a man aged 40-49 years in good health and CMV-seropositive. This chain links TRBV10-3 with TRBJ2-6; 9 nucleotides match TRBD1. Material: PBMCs. The CDR3 protein is CAISSGTGHSGANVLTF. Here the CDR3 DNA reads TGTGCCATCAGTTCCGGGACAGGGCACTCTGGGGCCAACGTCCTGACTTTC.